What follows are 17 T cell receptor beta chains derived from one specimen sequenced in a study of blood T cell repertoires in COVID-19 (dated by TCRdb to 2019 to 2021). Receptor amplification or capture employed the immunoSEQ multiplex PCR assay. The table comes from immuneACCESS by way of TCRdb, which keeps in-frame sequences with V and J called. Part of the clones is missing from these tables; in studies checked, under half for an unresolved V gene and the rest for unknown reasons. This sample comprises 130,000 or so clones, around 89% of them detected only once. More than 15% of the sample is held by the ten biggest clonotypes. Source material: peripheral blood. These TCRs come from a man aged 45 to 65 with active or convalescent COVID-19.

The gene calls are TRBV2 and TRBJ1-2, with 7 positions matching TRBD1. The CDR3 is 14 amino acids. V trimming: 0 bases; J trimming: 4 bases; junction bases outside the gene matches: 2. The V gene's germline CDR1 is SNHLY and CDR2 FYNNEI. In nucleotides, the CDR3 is TGTGCCAGCAGTGAAGCCGGGACAGCCTATGGCTACACCTTC. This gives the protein CASSEAGTAYGYTF.

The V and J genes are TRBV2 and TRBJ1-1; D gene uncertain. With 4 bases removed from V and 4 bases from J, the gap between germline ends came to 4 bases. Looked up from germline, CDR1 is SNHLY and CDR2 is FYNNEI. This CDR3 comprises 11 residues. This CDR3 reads CASSASTEAFF. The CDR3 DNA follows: TGTGCCAGCAGTGCATCCACTGAAGCTTTCTTT.

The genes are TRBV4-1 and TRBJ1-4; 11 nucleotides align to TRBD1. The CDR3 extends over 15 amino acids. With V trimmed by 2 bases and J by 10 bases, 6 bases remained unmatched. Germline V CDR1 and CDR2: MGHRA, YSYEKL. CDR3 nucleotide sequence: TGCGCCAGCAGCCAATCCGGGACAGGGGGTAGAAAACTGTTTTTT. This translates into CASSQSGTGGRKLFF.

The CDR3 DNA follows: TGTGCCAGCAGTGAATTTTGGTCCGGGACAGGGGCTGGCAATCAGCCCCAGCATTTT. Translated: CASSEFWSGTGAGNQPQHF. The V and J genes are TRBV2 and TRBJ1-5; 10 bases fit TRBD1. Germline V gene lookup returns CDR1 SNHLY and CDR2 FYNNEI. The CDR3 length is 19 residues. The V segment lost 2 bases and the J segment 2 bases; nucleotides outside the gene matches: 12.

CDR3 bases: TGTGCCAGCAGCGGGAGACTAGCGGGAGGGTCAGATACGCAGTATTTT. Amino acid sequence: CASSGRLAGGSDTQYF. V and J are TRBV9 and TRBJ2-3; the match to TRBD2 covers 14 bases. Germline V lookup: CDR1 SGDLS, CDR2 YYNGEE. With V trimmed by 3 bases and J by 4 bases, 4 bases remained unmatched. This CDR3 has 16 amino acids.

CDR3 in DNA: TGTGCCAGCAGCTTAGGTTCGACAGGGAAAGAGCAGTACTTC. This sequence encodes CASSLGSTGKEQYF. J is TRBJ2-7 and V is TRBV11-2; 7 bases align to TRBD1. The CDR3 is 14 amino acids. J was trimmed by 7 bases and V by 1 base; bases with no gene match: 7. CDR1 is SGHAT and CDR2 is FQNNGV in the germline V gene.

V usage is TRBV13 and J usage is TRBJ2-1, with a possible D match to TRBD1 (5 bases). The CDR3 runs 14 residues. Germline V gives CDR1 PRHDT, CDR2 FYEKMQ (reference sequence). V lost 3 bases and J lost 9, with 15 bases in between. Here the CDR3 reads CASSLGPIPREQFF. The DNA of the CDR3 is TGTGCCAGCAGCTTGGGGCCCATCCCCCGTGAGCAGTTCTTC. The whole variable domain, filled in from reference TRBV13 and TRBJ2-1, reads AAGVIQSPRHLIKEKRETATLKCYPIPRHDTVYWYQQGPGQDPQFLISFYEKMQSDKGSIPDRFSAQQFSDYHSELNMSSLELGDSALYFCASSLGPIPREQFFGPGTRLTVL.

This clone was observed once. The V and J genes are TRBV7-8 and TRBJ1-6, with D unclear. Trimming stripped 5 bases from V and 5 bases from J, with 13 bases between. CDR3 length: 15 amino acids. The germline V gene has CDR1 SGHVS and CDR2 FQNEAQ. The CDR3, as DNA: TGTGCCAGCAGCCCCGTCGGGAGGGATAATTCACCCCTCCACTTT. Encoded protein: CASSPVGRDNSPLHF.

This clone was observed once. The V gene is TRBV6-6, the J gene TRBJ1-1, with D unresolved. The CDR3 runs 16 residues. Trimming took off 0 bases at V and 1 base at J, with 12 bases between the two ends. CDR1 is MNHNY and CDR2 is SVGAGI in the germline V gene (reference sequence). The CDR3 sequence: CASSYSLSAGNTEAFF. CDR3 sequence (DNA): TGTGCCAGCAGTTACTCGTTGAGTGCCGGGAACACTGAAGCTTTCTTT.

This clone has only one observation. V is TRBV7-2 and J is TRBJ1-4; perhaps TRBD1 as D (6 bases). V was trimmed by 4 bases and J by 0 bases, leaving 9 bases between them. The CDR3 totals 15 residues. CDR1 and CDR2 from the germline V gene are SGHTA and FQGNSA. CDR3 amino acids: CASSYGQTTNEKLFF. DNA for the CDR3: TGTGCCAGCAGCTACGGACAGACAACTAATGAAAAACTGTTTTTT. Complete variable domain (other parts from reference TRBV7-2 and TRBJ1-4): GAGVSQSPSNKVTEKGKDVELRCDPISGHTALYWYRQSLGQGLEFLIYFQGNSAPDKSGLPSDRFSAERTGGSVSTLTIQRTQQEDSAVYLCASSYGQTTNEKLFFGSGTQLSVL.

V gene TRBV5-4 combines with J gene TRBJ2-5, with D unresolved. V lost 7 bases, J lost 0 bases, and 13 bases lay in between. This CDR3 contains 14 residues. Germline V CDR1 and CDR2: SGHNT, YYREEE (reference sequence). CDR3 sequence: CASSTRAYQETQYF. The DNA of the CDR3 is TGTGCCAGCTCCACGAGAGCGTACCAAGAGACCCAGTACTTC.

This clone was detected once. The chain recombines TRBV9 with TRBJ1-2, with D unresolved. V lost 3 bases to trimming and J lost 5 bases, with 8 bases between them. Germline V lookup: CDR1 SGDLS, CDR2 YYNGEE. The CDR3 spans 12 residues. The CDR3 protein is CASSGGTYGYTF. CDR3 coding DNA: TGTGCCAGCAGCGGAGGAACGTATGGCTACACCTTC.

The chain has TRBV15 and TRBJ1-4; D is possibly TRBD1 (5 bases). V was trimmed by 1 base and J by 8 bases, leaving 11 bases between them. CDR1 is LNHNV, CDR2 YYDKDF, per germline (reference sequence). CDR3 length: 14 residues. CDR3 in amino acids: CATSRGGAGEKLFF. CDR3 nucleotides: TGTGCCACCAGCAGAGGCGGGGCGGGGGAAAAACTGTTTTTT.

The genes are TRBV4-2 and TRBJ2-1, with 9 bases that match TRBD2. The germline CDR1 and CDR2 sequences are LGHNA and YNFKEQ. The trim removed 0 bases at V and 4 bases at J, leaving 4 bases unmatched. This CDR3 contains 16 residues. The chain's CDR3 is CASSQDPRGGYNEQFF. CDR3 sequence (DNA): TGTGCCAGCAGCCAAGACCCGCGGGGGGGTTACAATGAGCAGTTCTTC.

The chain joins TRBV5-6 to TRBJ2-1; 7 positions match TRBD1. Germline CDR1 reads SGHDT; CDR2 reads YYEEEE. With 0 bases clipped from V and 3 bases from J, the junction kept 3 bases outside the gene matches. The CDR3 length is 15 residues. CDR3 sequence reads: CASSLEGARYNEQFF. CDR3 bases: TGTGCCAGCAGCTTGGAGGGGGCGCGCTACAATGAGCAGTTCTTC.

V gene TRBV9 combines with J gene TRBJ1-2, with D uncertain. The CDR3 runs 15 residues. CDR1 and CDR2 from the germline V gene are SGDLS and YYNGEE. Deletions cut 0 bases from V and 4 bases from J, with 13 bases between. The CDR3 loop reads CASSVGAGARYGYTF. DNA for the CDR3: TGTGCCAGCAGCGTAGGGGCAGGCGCCCGCTATGGCTACACCTTC.

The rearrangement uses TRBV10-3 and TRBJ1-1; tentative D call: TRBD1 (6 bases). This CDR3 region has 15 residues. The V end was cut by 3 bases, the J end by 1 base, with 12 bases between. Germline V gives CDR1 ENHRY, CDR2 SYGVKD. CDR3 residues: CAISEGGTTNTEAFF. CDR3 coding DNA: TGTGCCATCAGTGAAGGTGGGACAACGAACACTGAAGCTTTCTTT.